This TCR beta chain was identified during a study of cytomegalovirus exposure and HLA in healthy donors. Whole-study results and caveats: TCR beta sequences reportedly predicted most subjects' HLA-A and HLA-B alleles accurately. In vitro checks showed that a few CMV-associated chains really do target CMV antigens. An apparent linkage of common viral pathogens to several of the most significant clusters emerged in a later analysis.

This clone came up a few times. Its antigen is as yet unknown. The CDR3 extends over 15 amino acids. The J segment lost 4 bases and the V segment lost 4 bases, leaving 10 bases of the junction unmatched. Germline lookup yields CDR1 SGHRS and CDR2 YFSETQ. PCR used 60 Vbeta primers and 13 Jbeta primers. Generated by immunoSEQ multiplex PCR, the TCRdb table keeps only in-frame clones and is missing some. The data show 89,000 or so clones, around four fifths seen once. V gene TRBV5-1 combines with J gene TRBJ1-1; 7 bases agree with TRBD1. The source of this sequence is a woman aged 18 to 35 in good health and CMV-seropositive. The sample was PBMCs. The CDR3 sequence: CASSPWTGGVTEAFF. The CDR3 DNA reads as TGCGCCAGCAGCCCCTGGACAGGTGGGGTCACTGAAGCTTTCTTT.